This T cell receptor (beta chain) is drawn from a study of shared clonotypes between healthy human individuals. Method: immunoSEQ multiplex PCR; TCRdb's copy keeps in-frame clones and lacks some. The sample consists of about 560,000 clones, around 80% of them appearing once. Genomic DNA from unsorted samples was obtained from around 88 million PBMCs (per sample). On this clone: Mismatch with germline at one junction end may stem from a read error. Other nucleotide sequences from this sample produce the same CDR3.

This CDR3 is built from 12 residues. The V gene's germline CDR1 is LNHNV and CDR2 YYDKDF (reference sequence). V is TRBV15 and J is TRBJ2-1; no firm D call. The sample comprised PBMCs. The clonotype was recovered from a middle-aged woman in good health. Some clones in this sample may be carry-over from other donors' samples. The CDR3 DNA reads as TGTGCCACCAGCCGAGAGAGGAATGAGCAGTTCTTC. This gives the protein CATSRERNEQFF.